This TCR beta chain was identified during a study of vaccination effects on CD4 cells after COVID-19. Study summary: The cohort was immunized with two doses of either the BNT162b2 or mRNA-1273 vaccine.

Concerning this clone: Its specificity is not known.

Study-level findings and limits: Clones that were induced by infection or by vaccine showed marked contraction late after vaccination. Healthy vaccinees' vaccine-induced clones included only 1 of 255 that recognized common cold coronaviruses.

Sequencing used immunoSEQ multiplex PCR; TCRdb keeps in-frame clones, though not all of them. This sample yields just under 75,000 clones, of which around 74% are seen a single time; around 3.2% belongs to the top ten. Germline V gene data show CDR1 as MNHEY and CDR2 as SVGEGT. CDR3 length equals 13 residues. With 5 bases removed from V and 4 bases from J, the gap between germline ends came to 9 bases. CD4+ T cells specific for antigen were expanded with viral peptide pools by the ViraFEST assay before sequencing. Following 10 days of culture, CD4+ T cells were isolated. Each vaccine recipient was nucleocapsid antibody negative and had no prior SARS-CoV-2 infection. A half-medium replacement with IL-2 medium was carried out on days 3 and 7.

The chain links TRBV6-2 or TRBV6-3 to TRBJ2-1; D may be TRBD1 (5 bases). The receptor's source is a human donor who received a COVID-19 vaccine. Sequenced here: CD4+ T cells from PBMCs cultured with HCoV-NL63 spike peptides, sampled before COVID-19 vaccination. The CDR3 region is CASSTGPYNEQFF. The CDR3 DNA reads as TGTGCCAGCAGTACAGGACCATACAATGAGCAGTTCTTC.